A selection of T cell receptor beta chains follows, all from one sample in a study of shared clonotypes between healthy human individuals. Clones were read by immunoSEQ multiplex PCR, and TCRdb kept only the in-frame ones, dropping some. The sample records around 500,000 clones, around 85% being singletons. Sequencing was done on a sample of PBMCs. The receptors shown here come from a middle-aged woman in good health. Some clones in this sample may be carry-over from other donors' samples. CDR3s include the opening cysteine and the closing phenylalanine or tryptophan. A D gene is named only where the DNA matches it firmly. Some rows mark clone size as missing; the rest say once, few, many or name a class of expanded clone.

CASSSSAPPQFF,TGTGCCAGTAGTTCTTCGGCCCCCCCCCAGTTCTTC,TRBJ2-1,.,.,TRBV19
CAWDVRSSGRGETQYF,TGTGCCTGGGACGTACGAAGCAGCGGGAGGGGAGAGACCCAGTACTTC,TRBJ2-5,.,TRBD2,TRBV30
CASSPLLFGELFF,TGTGCCAGCTCACCTCTCCTGTTCGGGGAGCTGTTTTTT,TRBJ2-2,.,.,TRBV18
CASSATAENTGELFF,TGCGCCAGCAGCGCCACCGCAGAGAACACCGGGGAGCTGTTTTTT,TRBJ2-2,.,.,TRBV5-1
CASSMARPLGTDTQYF,TGTGCCAGTAGTATGGCGAGACCCCTGGGAACAGATACGCAGTATTTT,TRBJ2-3,.,.,TRBV19
CASSWGGYTF,TGTGCCAGCAGTTGGGGGGGCTACACCTTC,TRBJ1-2,.,.,TRBV27
CASSPGLAAVGTQYF,TGTGCCAGCAGCCCGGGACTAGCGGCGGTGGGTACGCAGTATTTT,TRBJ2-3,.,TRBD2,TRBV7-3
CASSPLGTFASYNEQFF,TGCGCCAGCAGCCCCCTTGGTACATTTGCTTCCTACAATGAGCAGTTCTTC,TRBJ2-1,.,.,TRBV4-1
CASSEGQRNYGYTF,TGTGCCAGCAGTGAGGGACAGAGAAACTATGGCTACACCTTC,TRBJ1-2,.,TRBD1,TRBV2
CSVETGIRTEAFF,TGCAGCGTGGAGACAGGGATAAGGACTGAAGCTTTCTTT,TRBJ1-1,.,TRBD1,TRBV29-1
CASTQRTGKGEQYF,TGTGCCAGCACACAGCGGACAGGCAAAGGCGAGCAGTACTTC,TRBJ2-7,.,TRBD1,TRBV6-6
CASSFGDRNQPQHF,TGCGCCAGCAGCTTCGGGGACAGAAATCAGCCCCAGCATTTT,TRBJ1-5,.,TRBD1,TRBV5-1
CASSFQTGTRNEQYF,TGTGCCAGCAGCTTTCAGACCGGGACTAGGAACGAGCAGTACTTC,TRBJ2-7,.,TRBD2,TRBV5-8
CASSLGGGLAHEQYF,TGTGCCAGCAGCTTGGGTGGCGGACTAGCCCACGAGCAGTACTTC,TRBJ2-7,.,TRBD2,TRBV5-5
CASSPQTSRYNEQFF,TGTGCCAGCAGCCCCCAGACTAGCCGCTACAATGAGCAGTTCTTC,TRBJ2-1,.,TRBD2,TRBV11-3
CAISEAGGGTDTQYF,TGTGCCATCAGTGAAGCAGGGGGAGGCACAGATACGCAGTATTTT,TRBJ2-3,.,TRBD1,TRBV10-3
CASSTGTGFIGSNQPQHF,TGTGCCAGCAGCACCGGGACAGGGTTCATAGGGAGCAATCAGCCCCAGCATTTT,TRBJ1-5,.,TRBD1,TRBV7-2
CASSQTSAVPTSEQFF,TGTGCCAGCAGTCAGACTAGCGCTGTCCCCACCTCCGAGCAGTTCTTC,TRBJ2-1,once,TRBD2,TRBV9
CASSTRQGLRYEQYF,TGTGCCAGCAGCACACGACAGGGCCTCCGGTACGAGCAGTACTTC,TRBJ2-7,.,TRBD1,TRBV7-2
CASSSGTRLDEQFF,TGTGCCAGCAGCTCGGGGACTAGGTTGGATGAGCAGTTCTTC,TRBJ2-1,few,TRBD2,TRBV7-3
CASSTGTLGYTF,TGTGCCAGCAGTACCGGGACACTTGGCTACACCTTC,TRBJ1-2,.,.,TRBV2
CASSRRLAGTGEQYF,TGTGCCAGCAGCCGCCGCTTGGCCGGGACGGGGGAGCAGTACTTC,TRBJ2-7,.,.,TRBV7-2
CASSPAGPREQFF,TGTGCCAGCTCACCTGCGGGCCCCCGTGAGCAGTTCTTC,TRBJ2-1,few,.,TRBV18
CASSLLDTAYEQYF,TGTGCCAGCTCATTACTGGACACCGCCTACGAGCAGTACTTC,TRBJ2-7,.,.,TRBV18
CASSLTRVGKTQYF,TGTGCCAGCAGCCTCACCAGGGTTGGAAAGACCCAGTACTTC,TRBJ2-5,.,.,TRBV28
CASSTLRGRNEQYF,TGTGCCAGCAGTACCCTCCGGGGGCGGAACGAGCAGTACTTC,TRBJ2-7,.,.,TRBV27
CASRTSGEGRNEQFF,TGTGCCAGCCGTACTAGCGGGGAGGGCCGTAATGAGCAGTTCTTC,TRBJ2-1,.,TRBD2,TRBV18
CAWSSGLGEQFF,TGTGCCTGGAGCTCTGGTCTCGGGGAGCAGTTCTTC,TRBJ2-1,.,.,TRBV30
CASSRLAGNEQYF,TGTGCCAGCAGCCGACTAGCGGGGAACGAGCAGTACTTC,TRBJ2-7,.,TRBD2,TRBV14
CSVARGGSLGEQYF,TGCAGCGTTGCTCGTGGCGGGAGTTTAGGGGAGCAGTACTTC,TRBJ2-7,.,TRBD2,TRBV29-1
CASSLGGQGGPEKQYF,TGTGCCAGCAGCTTGGGGGGACAGGGGGGACCCGAGAAGCAGTACTTC,TRBJ2-7,.,TRBD1,TRBV5-8
CAWSVRTGGGTEAFF,TGTGCCTGGAGTGTCAGGACAGGCGGGGGCACTGAAGCTTTCTTT,TRBJ1-1,.,TRBD1,TRBV30
CASSMGFSYEQYF,TGTGCCAGCAGCATGGGGTTTTCCTACGAGCAGTACTTC,TRBJ2-7,.,.,TRBV21-1
CASRDGVNEKLFF,TGTGCCAGCAGGGACGGAGTAAATGAAAAACTGTTTTTT,TRBJ1-4,.,.,TRBV2
CSVENSGVTGELFF,TGCAGCGTTGAAAACAGTGGGGTCACCGGGGAGCTGTTTTTT,TRBJ2-2,.,.,TRBV29-1
CATSRGTGQPQHF,TGTGCCACCAGCAGGGGGACAGGCCAGCCCCAGCATTTT,TRBJ1-5,.,TRBD1,TRBV15
CAWSLDILDAFF,TGTGCCTGGAGTTTGGACATCCTTGATGCTTTCTTT,TRBJ1-1,many,.,TRBV30
CASSGEKWELFF,TGCGCCAGCAGTGGGGAGAAGTGGGAGCTGTTTTTT,TRBJ2-2,.,.,TRBV10-2
CASSLGPNYGYTF,TGTGCCAGCAGCTTAGGGCCTAACTATGGCTACACCTTC,TRBJ1-2,.,.,TRBV7-9
CASSLGTRNDGYTF,TGCGCCAGCAGCTTGGGGACGAGGAACGACGGCTACACCTTC,TRBJ1-2,.,.,TRBV5-1
CASSPLAREDTQYF,TGTGCCAGCAGCCCCTTGGCCCGAGAAGATACGCAGTATTTT,TRBJ2-3,many,.,TRBV9
CASSPGRKYHEQYF,TGCGCCAGCAGCCCAGGACGGAAGTACCACGAGCAGTACTTC,TRBJ2-7,.,.,TRBV5-1
CASSLWKGGIGKNIQYF,TGTGCCAGCAGTTTATGGAAAGGGGGCATCGGCAAAAACATTCAGTACTTC,TRBJ2-4,few,TRBD1,TRBV28
CASRDTDTGELFF,TGCGCCAGTAGGGACACCGACACCGGGGAGCTGTTTTTT,TRBJ2-2,.,.,TRBV5-1
CAISYSGRYTGELFF,TGTGCCATATCTTATAGCGGGAGGTACACCGGGGAGCTGTTTTTT,TRBJ2-2,.,TRBD2,TRBV2
CASSQSRSTGELFF,TGTGCCAGCAGCCAATCCCGCAGCACCGGGGAGCTGTTTTTT,TRBJ2-2,.,.,TRBV11-3
CASSFNPTGGIQYF,TGTGCCAGCAGTTTTAACCCGACAGGAGGCATTCAGTACTTC,TRBJ2-4,.,.,TRBV28
CASSRGTINEKLFF,TGTGCCAGCAGCCGCGGGACTATTAATGAAAAACTGTTTTTT,TRBJ1-4,.,.,TRBV7-9
CASSYGQGTEAFF,TGCGCCAGCAGCTACGGACAGGGGACTGAAGCTTTCTTT,TRBJ1-1,.,TRBD1,TRBV5-1
CASSLEGASYEQYF,TGCGCCAGCAGCTTGGAGGGGGCATCCTACGAGCAGTACTTC,TRBJ2-7,.,TRBD1,TRBV5-1
CALEAPSTDTQYF,TGTGCCTTGGAGGCCCCTAGCACAGATACGCAGTATTTT,TRBJ2-3,few,.,TRBV30
CASSSGQGDTIYF,TGTGCCAGCAGCTCCGGACAGGGAGACACCATATATTTT,TRBJ1-3,.,TRBD1,TRBV7-3
CASKPRGRGTGELFF,TGTGCCAGCAAGCCCAGGGGGCGAGGCACCGGGGAGCTGTTTTTT,TRBJ2-2,many,TRBD1,TRBV28
CASSPRWGLAQQTYNEQFF,TGTGCCAGCAGCCCAAGGTGGGGACTAGCGCAACAAACCTACAATGAGCAGTTCTTC,TRBJ2-1,.,TRBD2,TRBV7-2
CASSYADQAYEQYF,TGTGCCAGCAGTTACGCGGACCAAGCCTACGAGCAGTACTTC,TRBJ2-7,.,.,TRBV6-6
CASSLAQAGEKLFF,TGTGCCAGCAGCTTAGCACAGGCCGGTGAAAAACTGTTTTTT,TRBJ1-4,.,.,TRBV7-8
CASGRLRDRGAPNYGYTF,TGTGCTAGTGGTCGCCTCCGGGACAGGGGAGCCCCTAACTATGGCTACACCTTC,TRBJ1-2,.,TRBD1,TRBV12-5
CATSRDRADTQYF,TGTGCCACCAGCAGAGATCGGGCAGATACGCAGTATTTT,TRBJ2-3,.,.,TRBV15
CASSSQGGLDYEQYF,TGCGCCAGCAGCTCCCAGGGGGGGCTTGACTACGAGCAGTACTTC,TRBJ2-7,.,.,TRBV5-1